This T cell receptor beta chain originates from a study of metastatic and nonmetastatic thyroid tumors. Study findings and constraints: When malignant thyroid tumors were compared with benign nodules, TCR beta diversity was reportedly significantly higher in the malignant tumors. This held in both blood and tumor samples.

Points on this clone: Its antigen is not known.

None of the patients had undergone any treatment ahead of thyroid surgery. Using MiXCR, TCRdb re-called clones from the PCR reads. The repertoire holds roughly 5,400 clones, 25% to 30% seen once, with roughly a tenth in the top ten. Material for sequencing was adjacent normal tissue. This clonotype was obtained from a female donor with papillary thyroid cancer or a benign thyroid nodule (not recorded which). Some clones in this sample may be carry-over from other donors' samples.

In DNA, the CDR3 is TGCAGTGCTAGAGATGGGACAGGGGACACTGAAGCTTTCTTT. Translating gives CSARDGTGDTEAFF. J is TRBJ1-1 and V is TRBV20-1; 10 nucleotides agree with TRBD1. The CDR3 loop spans 14 amino acids. V shed 0 bases, J shed 3 bases, and the junction held 1 base outside the gene matches. Germline lookup yields CDR1 DFQATT and CDR2 SNEGSKA (reference sequence).